A selection of T cell receptor beta chains follows, all from one sample in a study of blood T cells in healthy people across ages. TCRdb re-derived calls from the 5' RACE reads in MiXCR, one entry per CDR3 protein. The table records about 970,000 distinct CDR3 sequences, 51% of them present only once. Sequencing was performed on blood. The receptors were gathered from an older woman in good health. The CDR3 runs from the conserved cysteine through the conserved F or W. The D gene is left open where the match is weak. The size of a clone is reported for some rows only, either as once, few or many, or as a class for expanded clones.

clone_size	d_call	v_call	j_call	cdr3_length	cdr3_nt	cdr3_aa
-	TRBD1	TRBV12-3/TRBV12-4	TRBJ2-5	15	TGTGCCAGCACCGTAACGCGGCCAGGGGGAGAGACCCAGTACTTC	CASTVTRPGGETQYF
few	TRBD1	TRBV10-3	TRBJ2-7	14	TGTGCCATCAGACCGGGGGACAGGGGGTACGAGCAGTACTTC	CAIRPGDRGYEQYF
few	TRBD2	TRBV12-3/TRBV12-4	TRBJ2-3	14	TGTGCCAGCAGTTCCCGGCGGGAGGTCGATACGCAGTATTTT	CASSSRREVDTQYF
few	-	TRBV20-1	TRBJ2-6	14	TGCAGCCCGACCCGGTTATGGGGGGCCAACGTCCTGACTTTC	CSPTRLWGANVLTF
few	-	TRBV6-5	TRBJ2-4	16	TGTGCCAGCAGTTACTCGATCCACGACAGGAGATTCATTCAGTACTTC	CASSYSIHDRRFIQYF
-	TRBD1	TRBV12-3/TRBV12-4	TRBJ1-4	14	TGTGCCAGCAGTTGGGCAGGGGGTAATGAAAAACTGTTTTTT	CASSWAGGNEKLFF
-	-	TRBV6-2/TRBV6-3	TRBJ2-5	14	TGTGCCAGCCACGCGACAGGATGGCAAGAGACCCAGTACTTC	CASHATGWQETQYF
-	TRBD1	TRBV2	TRBJ1-6	13	TGTGCCAGCCGGACAGGGGTTAATTCACCCCTCCACTTT	CASRTGVNSPLHF
many	-	TRBV12-3/TRBV12-4	TRBJ2-7	12	TGTGCCAGCAGTTTCGGCCCCTACGAGCAGTACTTC	CASSFGPYEQYF
few	TRBD1	TRBV29-1	TRBJ2-7	16	TGCAGCGTTGAAGGAGGAGTCGCACAGGGGGTAGGCGAGCAGTACTTC	CSVEGGVAQGVGEQYF
-	-	TRBV25-1	TRBJ2-1	12	TGTGCCAGCAGTGCTGCGGTCAGTGAGCAGTTCTTC	CASSAAVSEQFF
few	TRBD1	TRBV29-1	TRBJ1-2	15	TGCAGCCTGACCGACCGGGGACAGGGGGATTATGGCTACACCTTC	CSLTDRGQGDYGYTF
few	TRBD1	TRBV5-1	TRBJ1-2	15	TGCGCCAGCAGCTATTACCGGGACAGCCTCTATGGCTACACCTTC	CASSYYRDSLYGYTF
-	TRBD1	TRBV28	TRBJ1-4	14	TGTGCCAGCATTTTTACAGGGGGGGGTGAAAAACTGTTTTTT	CASIFTGGGEKLFF
-	TRBD2	TRBV9	TRBJ2-3	14	TGTGCCAGCAGCCTCACTAGCGGGAGCTCCACGCAGTATTTT	CASSLTSGSSTQYF
-	-	TRBV20-1	TRBJ2-1	16	TGCAGTGCTAACCCCCTGGGGGGCATGTCCTACAATGAGCAGTTCTTC	CSANPLGGMSYNEQFF
-	TRBD1	TRBV7-6	TRBJ2-3	14	TGTGCCAGCAGCTTCGGTCAGGGGGTAGATACGCAGTATTTT	CASSFGQGVDTQYF
once	TRBD2	TRBV20-1	TRBJ2-2	19	TGCAGTGCTAGGTCCGTTCGGGCACTAGCGGGAATCTACACCGGGGAGCTGTTTTTT	CSARSVRALAGIYTGELFF
-	TRBD1	TRBV5-1	TRBJ2-1	14	TGCGCCAGCAGCAAGGGACAGTACTACAATGAGCAGTTCTTC	CASSKGQYYNEQFF
few	-	TRBV4-3	TRBJ1-4	15	TGCGCCAGCAGCCGATCCGGGACGAGTAATGAAAAACTGTTTTTT	CASSRSGTSNEKLFF
-	TRBD1	TRBV7-9	TRBJ2-7	14	TGTGCCAGCAGAGGACAGGGGGACTCCTACGAGCAGTACTTC	CASRGQGDSYEQYF
-	TRBD2	TRBV5-1	TRBJ2-7	14	TGCGCTAGCAGCGATCGGGAGGCAATCAACGAGCAGTACTTC	CASSDREAINEQYF
-	-	TRBV29-1	TRBJ2-5	17	TGCAGCGTTGAAGATTTGTGGGCGGGTCGCCTCCAAGAGACCCAGTACTTC	CSVEDLWAGRLQETQYF
-	TRBD1	TRBV20-1	TRBJ2-3	16	TGCAGTGCTTACTCTTCGGGACAGCTACCTACAGATACGCAGTATTTT	CSAYSSGQLPTDTQYF
-	-	TRBV2	TRBJ2-5	14	TGTGCCAGCACTCCCCGGCGGATTCAAGAGACCCAGTACTTC	CASTPRRIQETQYF
-	-	TRBV20-1	TRBJ1-6	14	TGCAGTGCTGCACGGGGATCATCAGCCTCACCCCTCCACTTT	CSAARGSSASPLHF
few	TRBD2	TRBV6-5	TRBJ2-7	17	TGTGCCAGCAGTTACTCGAAACCAGCGGGAGGAACCTACGAGCAGTACTTC	CASSYSKPAGGTYEQYF
-	-	TRBV29-1	TRBJ2-7	12	TGCAGCGTTGGTGCGGGTTACAATGAGCAGTACTTC	CSVGAGYNEQYF